These 21 T cell receptor beta chains were all obtained from the same sample, sequenced in a study of blood T cell repertoires in COVID-19. Sequenced by immunoSEQ multiplex PCR; TCRdb stores in-frame clones only, minus some. The data show under 200,000 clones, 70% to 90% seen once. Specimen: peripheral blood. The receptors come from a man aged 55 to 70 with active or convalescent COVID-19.

Concerning this clone itself: Other nucleotide sequences from this sample produce the same CDR3. The chain has TRBV9 and TRBJ2-1; the match to TRBD2 covers 8 bases. The ends lost 0 bases at V and 4 bases at J; junction bases unmatched: 6. CDR1 SGDLS and CDR2 YYNGEE come from the germline V gene. The CDR3 extends over 16 amino acids. CDR3 DNA: TGTGCCAGCAGCGTAGGAGGGAGCGGGGGTTACAATGAGCAGTTCTTC. It specifies CASSVGGSGGYNEQFF.

This chain joins TRBV5-1 and TRBJ2-1; D perhaps matches TRBD1 (5 bases). The CDR3 has 18 residues. The V end was cut by 5 bases, the J end by 0 bases, with 21 bases between. Germline-derived CDR1 and CDR2 are SGHRS and YFSETQ. DNA of the CDR3: TGCGCCAGCAGACCCGATTACTTCAGGGTAACCTCCTACAATGAGCAGTTCTTC. It yields the protein CASRPDYFRVTSYNEQFF.

The V call is TRBV5-6, the J call TRBJ2-2, with no clear D. Trimming stripped 3 bases from V and 6 bases from J, with 15 bases between. Germline V gene data show CDR1 as SGHDT and CDR2 as YYEEEE. This CDR3 region has 15 residues. The CDR3 DNA follows: TGTGCCAGCAGCTCACTTATGACTGGAGCCGGGGAGCTGTTTTTT. Translating gives CASSSLMTGAGELFF.

This clone came up a few times. The chain uses TRBV2 and TRBJ1-6; possibly TRBD1 for D (5 bases). The V and J ends lost 8 bases and 7 bases respectively, with 9 bases between them. This CDR3 has 12 amino acids. From germline, CDR1 is SNHLY and CDR2 FYNNEI. CDR3 in amino acids: CASGEGNSPLHF. CDR3 sequence (DNA): TGTGCCAGCGGGGAGGGGAATTCACCCCTCCACTTT.

This clone has just one count. The chain couples TRBV6-5 to TRBJ1-1; D remains unclear. Germline V gene data show CDR1 as MNHEY and CDR2 as SVGAGI. The V end lost 6 bases, the J end lost 0 bases, and 8 bases lay between the germline ends. The CDR3 length is 13 residues. The CDR3 region is CASRVYMNTEAFF. The CDR3 coding sequence is TGTGCCAGCAGGGTCTATATGAACACTGAAGCTTTCTTT.

The chain employs TRBV6-5 and TRBJ2-5, with 15 bases matching TRBD2. The trim removed 4 bases at V and 4 bases at J, leaving 1 base unmatched. Germline CDR1 reads MNHEY; CDR2 reads SVGAGI. CDR3 length: 15 residues. CDR3 loop: CASSSGLAGGETQYF. The CDR3 DNA follows: TGTGCCAGCAGTTCGGGACTAGCGGGGGGAGAGACCCAGTACTTC.

Written as DNA, the CDR3 is TGTGCCAGCAGCCAAGCGGGGGGGCCAGGAGATACGCAGTATTTT. Its translation is CASSQAGGPGDTQYF. The chain has TRBV3-1 (or the pseudogene TRBV3-2) and TRBJ2-3; 8 bases align to TRBD2. The germline V gene encodes CDR1 LGHDT and CDR2 YNNKEL (reference sequence). With V trimmed by 1 base and J by 5 bases, 5 bases remained unmatched. CDR3 length equals 15 residues.

Only one count was recorded for this clone. CDR3 sequence: CATIDTGDSPLHF. The DNA for the CDR3 is TGTGCCACCATTGACACAGGGGATTCACCCCTCCACTTT. The chain links TRBV24-1 to TRBJ1-6; 7 bases match TRBD1. V gave up 8 bases and J gave up 8 bases; unmatched junction bases: 5. The CDR3 covers 13 residues. Germline V gene data show CDR1 as KGHDR and CDR2 as SFDVKD.

The rearrangement joins TRBV5-1 to TRBJ1-2, with 9 bases that match TRBD1. CDR1 is SGHRS and CDR2 is YFSETQ in the germline V gene. The trim removed 4 bases at V and 0 bases at J, leaving 7 bases unmatched. The CDR3 has 16 amino acids. The CDR3, as DNA: TGCGCCAGCAGCCTCGGGACAGGGAGTGCTAACTATGGCTACACCTTC. This encodes CASSLGTGSANYGYTF.

This clone was counted at least ten times. V and J are TRBV6-1 and TRBJ2-7; D is perhaps TRBD1 (8 bases). V was shortened by 2 bases and J by 5 bases, with 16 bases between the two germline ends. The CDR3 contains 15 residues. Germline CDR1 is MNHNS and CDR2 is SASEGT. This CDR3 reads CASSERPTGGDEQYF. CDR3 bases: TGTGCCAGCAGTGAAAGGCCCACAGGGGGGGACGAGCAGTACTTC.

This clone was seen once. The CDR3 DNA sequence: TGTGCCAGCAGCCCCCGGGAGGGGGACTTTTACAATGAGCAGTTCTTC. It yields the protein CASSPREGDFYNEQFF. The V call is TRBV7-8, the J call TRBJ2-1, with 8 bases identical to TRBD2. The germline V gene encodes CDR1 SGHVS and CDR2 FQNEAQ. This CDR3 has 16 amino acids. V gave up 5 bases and J gave up 4 bases; unmatched junction bases: 10.

The V and J genes are TRBV11-2 and TRBJ2-2, with D tentatively TRBD2 (6 bases). Germline-derived CDR1 and CDR2 are SGHAT and FQNNGV. This CDR3 comprises 15 residues. V lost 5 bases, J lost 5 bases, and 15 bases lay in between. CDR3 DNA sequence: TGTGCCAGCAGCCCCCCCGAGCGGGCTACCGGGGAGCTGTTTTTT. As protein: CASSPPERATGELFF. Full variable domain (remainder filled in from reference TRBV11-2 and TRBJ2-2): EAGVAQSPRYKIIEKRQSVAFWCNPISGHATLYWYQQILGQGPKLLIQFQNNGVVDDSQLPKDRFSAERLKGVDSTLKIQPAKLEDSAVYLCASSPPERATGELFFGEGSRLTVL.

The CDR3 is CASSQALASGSYEQYF. CDR3 nucleotides: TGCGCCAGCAGCCAAGCCTTAGCTAGCGGCTCCTACGAGCAGTACTTC. The chain links TRBV4-1 to TRBJ2-7; 7 bases are shared with TRBD2. Germline loops: CDR1 MGHRA, CDR2 YSYEKL. The CDR3 is made up of 16 amino acids. After removal of 1 base from V and 0 bases from J, the junction contained 6 bases not matched to a gene.

This chain links TRBV6-5 with TRBJ1-2; 8 bases match TRBD1. The J segment lost 7 bases and the V segment lost 4 bases, leaving 8 bases of the junction unmatched. The germline CDR1 and CDR2 sequences are MNHEY and SVGAGI. This CDR3 has 14 residues. For the CDR3, the DNA is TGTGCCAGCAGTTTCTCGGACAGGGCGGGTGGCTACACCTTC. Translation gives CASSFSDRAGGYTF.

Concerning this clone: Other DNA sequences within the sample encode an identical CDR3. This chain links TRBV18 with TRBJ2-5; perhaps TRBD1 as D (6 bases). The CDR3 contains 13 residues. Trimming took 2 bases from V and 2 from J, leaving 6 bases between them. Germline V CDR1 and CDR2: KGHSH, LQKENI. The CDR3 protein is CASSPGTQETQYF. The CDR3 bases are TGTGCCAGCTCACCAGGGACACAAGAGACCCAGTACTTC.

The chain couples TRBV5-1 to TRBJ1-1, with 8 bases identical to TRBD1. Germline trimming cut 3 bases from V and 7 bases from J; bases unmatched to any gene: 5. This CDR3 region has 13 residues. Looked up from germline, CDR1 is SGHRS and CDR2 is YFSETQ. The CDR3 sequence is CASSSQGAGEAFF. The CDR3 DNA reads as TGCGCCAGCAGCTCCCAGGGGGCAGGTGAAGCTTTCTTT.

The rearrangement joins TRBV7-9 to TRBJ1-2; D possibly corresponds to TRBD1 (6 bases). V was cut by 3 bases and J by 2 bases, with 13 bases left in between. The germline V gene encodes CDR1 SEHNR and CDR2 FQNEAQ (reference sequence). The CDR3 length is 15 residues. The CDR3, as DNA: TGTGCCAGCAGCTTTCGAGAAAGGGGGAACTATGGCTACACCTTC. This encodes CASSFRERGNYGYTF.

The chain is built from TRBV4-2 and TRBJ1-4; D is possibly TRBD1 (5 bases). Trimming took off 0 bases at V and 2 bases at J, with 10 bases between the two ends. CDR1 and CDR2 (germline): LGHNA, YNFKEQ. The CDR3 length is 16 residues. The CDR3 DNA sequence: TGTGCCAGCAGCCAAGATCGGCGGGGGACTAATGAAAAACTGTTTTTT. Encoded protein: CASSQDRRGTNEKLFF.

CDR3 sequence (DNA): TGTGCCAGCAGTTACTCAACCGGGACAGGGGGCTTCGAGCAGTACTTC. Its translation is CASSYSTGTGGFEQYF. The V call is TRBV6-6, the J call TRBJ2-7; 12 bases are a match to TRBD1. Trimming removed 0 bases from V and 6 bases from J; junction bases left unmatched: 6. The germline V gene has CDR1 MNHNY and CDR2 SVGAGI (reference sequence). The CDR3 consists of 16 residues.

This rearrangement joins TRBV6-1 to TRBJ1-2; 8 bases fit TRBD1. In germline, CDR1 is MNHNS, CDR2 SASEGT. The junction had 9 bases not matched to a gene; V was cut back by 1 base and J by 2 bases. The CDR3 is 17 residues long. CDR3 protein: CASSEGPHRGWNYGYTF. In nucleotides, the CDR3 is TGTGCCAGCAGTGAAGGGCCCCACAGGGGGTGGAACTATGGCTACACCTTC.

A single count supports this clone. This chain uses TRBV11-2 with TRBJ2-1, with TRBD2 matching over 8 bases. This CDR3 has 15 residues. The germline gives CDR1 SGHAT, CDR2 FQNNGV. After removal of 1 base from V and 12 bases from J, the junction contained 11 bases not matched to a gene. Here the CDR3 DNA reads TGTGCCAGCAGCTTAGGGGGACTAGGGGTTGGTGGGCAGTTCTTC. It yields the protein CASSLGGLGVGGQFF.